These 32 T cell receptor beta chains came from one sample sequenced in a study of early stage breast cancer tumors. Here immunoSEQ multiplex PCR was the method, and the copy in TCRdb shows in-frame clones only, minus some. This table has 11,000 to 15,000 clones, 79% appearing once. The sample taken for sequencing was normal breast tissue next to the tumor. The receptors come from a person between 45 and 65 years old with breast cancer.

This chain's CDR3 is CASSYYGTGELFF. The CDR3 coding sequence is TGTGCCAGCAGCTATTACGGCACCGGGGAGCTGTTTTTT. This chain connects TRBV7-2 to TRBJ2-2; no definite D call. Germline V gene sequence: CDR1 SGHTA, CDR2 FQGNSA. The CDR3 covers 13 residues. V gave up 4 bases and J gave up 4 bases, with 7 bases separating them.

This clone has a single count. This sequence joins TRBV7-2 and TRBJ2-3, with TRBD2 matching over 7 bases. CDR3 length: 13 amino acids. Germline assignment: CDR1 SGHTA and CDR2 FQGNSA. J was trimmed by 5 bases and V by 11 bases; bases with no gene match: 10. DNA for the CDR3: TGTGCCGTGGGGCGGGAGTGGGGAGATACGCAGTATTTT. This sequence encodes CAVGREWGDTQYF.

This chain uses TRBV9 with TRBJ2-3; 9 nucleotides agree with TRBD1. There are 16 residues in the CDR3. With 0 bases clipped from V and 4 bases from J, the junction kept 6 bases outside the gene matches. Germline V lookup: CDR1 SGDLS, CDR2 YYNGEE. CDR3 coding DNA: TGTGCCAGCAGCGTAGCGGGGACAGGGCCTCCAGATACGCAGTATTTT. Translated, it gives CASSVAGTGPPDTQYF.

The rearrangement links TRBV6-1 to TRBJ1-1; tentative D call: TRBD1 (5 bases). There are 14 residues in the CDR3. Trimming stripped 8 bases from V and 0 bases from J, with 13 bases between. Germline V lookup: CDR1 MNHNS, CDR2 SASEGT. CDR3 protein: CASQFWDLNTEAFF. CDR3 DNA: TGTGCCAGCCAGTTTTGGGACTTGAACACTGAAGCTTTCTTT.

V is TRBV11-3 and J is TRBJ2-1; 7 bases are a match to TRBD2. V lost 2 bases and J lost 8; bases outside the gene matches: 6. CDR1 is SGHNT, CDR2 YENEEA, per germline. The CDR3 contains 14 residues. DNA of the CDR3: TGTGCCAGCAGCTTACGGGGGGTAGCCCATGAGCAGTTCTTC. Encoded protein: CASSLRGVAHEQFF.

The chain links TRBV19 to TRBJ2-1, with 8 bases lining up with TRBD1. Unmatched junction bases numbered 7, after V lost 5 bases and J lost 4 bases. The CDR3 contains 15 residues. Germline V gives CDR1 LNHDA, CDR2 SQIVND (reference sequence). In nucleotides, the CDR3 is TGTGCCAGTAGTGGACAGGGACGGATATACAATGAGCAGTTCTTC. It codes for CASSGQGRIYNEQFF.

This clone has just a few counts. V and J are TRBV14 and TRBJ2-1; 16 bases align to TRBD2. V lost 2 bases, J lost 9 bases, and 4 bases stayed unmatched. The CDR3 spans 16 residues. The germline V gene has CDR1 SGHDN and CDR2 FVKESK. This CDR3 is CASSQWGTSGRVEQFF. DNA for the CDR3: TGTGCCAGCAGCCAATGGGGGACTAGCGGGAGGGTTGAGCAGTTCTTC.

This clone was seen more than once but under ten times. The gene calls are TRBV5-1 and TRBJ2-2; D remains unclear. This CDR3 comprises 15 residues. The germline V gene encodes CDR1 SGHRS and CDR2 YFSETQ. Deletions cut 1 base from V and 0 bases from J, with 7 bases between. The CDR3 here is CASSLPSTNTGELFF. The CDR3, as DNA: TGCGCCAGCAGCTTGCCTTCCACGAACACCGGGGAGCTGTTTTTT.

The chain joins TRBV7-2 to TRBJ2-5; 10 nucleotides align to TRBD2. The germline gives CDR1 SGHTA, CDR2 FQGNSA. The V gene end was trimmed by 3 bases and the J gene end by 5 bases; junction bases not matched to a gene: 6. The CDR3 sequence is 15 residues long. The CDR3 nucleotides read TGTGCCAGCAGCTTGGGGCTAGCGGGAGTGGAGACCCAGTACTTC. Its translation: CASSLGLAGVETQYF.

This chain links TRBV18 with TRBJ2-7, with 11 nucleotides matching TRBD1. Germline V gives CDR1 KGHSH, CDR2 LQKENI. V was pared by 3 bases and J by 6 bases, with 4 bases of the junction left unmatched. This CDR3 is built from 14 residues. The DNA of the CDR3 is TGTGCCAGCTCACCGGCCGGGACAGGGGGCGAGCAGTACTTC. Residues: CASSPAGTGGEQYF.

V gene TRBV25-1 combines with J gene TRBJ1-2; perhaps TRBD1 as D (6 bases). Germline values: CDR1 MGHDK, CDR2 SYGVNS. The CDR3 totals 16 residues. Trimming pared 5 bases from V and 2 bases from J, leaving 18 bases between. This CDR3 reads CASSPWGALGNYGYTF. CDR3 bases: TGTGCCAGCAGTCCTTGGGGGGCGCTGGGCAACTATGGCTACACCTTC.

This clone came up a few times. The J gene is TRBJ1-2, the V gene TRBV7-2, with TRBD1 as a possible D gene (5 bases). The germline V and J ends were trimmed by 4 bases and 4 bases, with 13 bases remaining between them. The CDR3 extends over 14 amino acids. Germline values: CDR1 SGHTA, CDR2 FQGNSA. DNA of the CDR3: TGTGCCAGCAGCTCTCCCTCGACAGTCTATGGCTACACCTTC. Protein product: CASSSPSTVYGYTF.

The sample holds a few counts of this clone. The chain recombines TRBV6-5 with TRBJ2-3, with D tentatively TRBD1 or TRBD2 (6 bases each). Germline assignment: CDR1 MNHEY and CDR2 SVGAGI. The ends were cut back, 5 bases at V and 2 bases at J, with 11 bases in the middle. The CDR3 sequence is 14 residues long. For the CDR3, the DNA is TGTGCCAGCAGTCGGGGGCAACTCACAGATACGCAGTATTTT. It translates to CASSRGQLTDTQYF.

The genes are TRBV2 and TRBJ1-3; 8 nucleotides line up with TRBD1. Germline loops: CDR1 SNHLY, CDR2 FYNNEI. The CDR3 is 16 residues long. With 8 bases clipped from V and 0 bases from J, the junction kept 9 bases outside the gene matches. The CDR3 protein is CASRDRPLGSGNTIYF. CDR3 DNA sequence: TGTGCCAGCCGGGACAGGCCCTTAGGCTCTGGAAACACCATATATTTT.

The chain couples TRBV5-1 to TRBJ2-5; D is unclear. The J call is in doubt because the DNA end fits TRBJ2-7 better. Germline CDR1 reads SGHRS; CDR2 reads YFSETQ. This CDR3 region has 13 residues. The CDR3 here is CASSSTLPDEQYF. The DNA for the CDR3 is TGCGCCAGCAGCTCTACCTTACCCGACGAGCAGTACTTC.

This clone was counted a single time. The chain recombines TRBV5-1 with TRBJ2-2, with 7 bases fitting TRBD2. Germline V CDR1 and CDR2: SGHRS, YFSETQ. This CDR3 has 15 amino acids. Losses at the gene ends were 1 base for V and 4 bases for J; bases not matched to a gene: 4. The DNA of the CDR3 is TGCGCCAGCAGCTTGCCCGGGGGGACCACCGGGGAGCTGTTTTTT. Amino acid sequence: CASSLPGGTTGELFF.

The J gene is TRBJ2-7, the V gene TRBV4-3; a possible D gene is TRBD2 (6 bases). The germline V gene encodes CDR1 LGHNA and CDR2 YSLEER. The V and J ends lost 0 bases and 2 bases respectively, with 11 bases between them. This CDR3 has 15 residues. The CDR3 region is CASSQDWRATYEQYF. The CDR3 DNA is TGCGCCAGCAGCCAAGACTGGAGGGCCACCTACGAGCAGTACTTC.

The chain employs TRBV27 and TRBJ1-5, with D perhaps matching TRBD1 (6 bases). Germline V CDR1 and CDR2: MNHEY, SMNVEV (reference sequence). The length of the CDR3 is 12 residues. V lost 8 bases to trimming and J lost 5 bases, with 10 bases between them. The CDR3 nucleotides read TGTGCCAGCGGGGGCACAGATCAGCCCCAGCATTTT. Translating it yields CASGGTDQPQHF.

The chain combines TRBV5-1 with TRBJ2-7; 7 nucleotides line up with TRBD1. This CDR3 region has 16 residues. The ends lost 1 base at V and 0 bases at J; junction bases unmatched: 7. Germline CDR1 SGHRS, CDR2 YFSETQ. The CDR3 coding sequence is TGCGCCAGCAGCTTGACAGGGGCCGCGGCCTCCTACGAGCAGTACTTC. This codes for CASSLTGAAASYEQYF.

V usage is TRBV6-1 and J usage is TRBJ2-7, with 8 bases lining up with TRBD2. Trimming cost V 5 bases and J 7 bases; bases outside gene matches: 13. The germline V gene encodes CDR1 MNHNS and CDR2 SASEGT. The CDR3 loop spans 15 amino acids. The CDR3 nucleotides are TGTGCCAGCAGTTTAGAGCGGGAGATGACCTTTGAGCAGTACTTC. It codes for CASSLEREMTFEQYF.

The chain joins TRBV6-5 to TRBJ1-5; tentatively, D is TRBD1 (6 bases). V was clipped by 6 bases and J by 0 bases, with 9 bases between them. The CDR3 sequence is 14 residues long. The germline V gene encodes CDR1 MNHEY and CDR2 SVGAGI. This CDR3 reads CASSWTDSNQPQHF. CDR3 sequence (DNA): TGTGCCAGCAGCTGGACAGATAGCAATCAGCCCCAGCATTTT.

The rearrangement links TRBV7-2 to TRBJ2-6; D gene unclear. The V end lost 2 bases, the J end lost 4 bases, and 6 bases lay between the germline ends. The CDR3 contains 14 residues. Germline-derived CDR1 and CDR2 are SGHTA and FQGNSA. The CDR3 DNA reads TGTGCCAGCAGCTTACATTCCGGGGCCAACGTCCTGACTTTC. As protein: CASSLHSGANVLTF. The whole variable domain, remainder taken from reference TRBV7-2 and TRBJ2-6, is GAGVSQSPSNKVTEKGKDVELRCDPISGHTALYWYRQSLGQGLEFLIYFQGNSAPDKSGLPSDRFSAERTGGSVSTLTIQRTQQEDSAVYLCASSLHSGANVLTFGAGSRLTVL.

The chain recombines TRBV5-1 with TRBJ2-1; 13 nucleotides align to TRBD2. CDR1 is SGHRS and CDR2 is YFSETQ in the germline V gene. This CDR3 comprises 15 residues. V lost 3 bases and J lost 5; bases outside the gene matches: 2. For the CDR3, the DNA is TGCGCCAGCAGCTCCGGACTAGCGGGGGACAATGAGCAGTTCTTC. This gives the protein CASSSGLAGDNEQFF.

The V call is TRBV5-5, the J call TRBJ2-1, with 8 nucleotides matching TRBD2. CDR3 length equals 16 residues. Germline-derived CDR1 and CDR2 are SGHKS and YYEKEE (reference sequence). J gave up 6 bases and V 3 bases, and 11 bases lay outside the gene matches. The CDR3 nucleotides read TGTGCCAGCAGCTCGTACGGGACTAGATTTGGCAATGAGCAGTTCTTC. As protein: CASSSYGTRFGNEQFF.

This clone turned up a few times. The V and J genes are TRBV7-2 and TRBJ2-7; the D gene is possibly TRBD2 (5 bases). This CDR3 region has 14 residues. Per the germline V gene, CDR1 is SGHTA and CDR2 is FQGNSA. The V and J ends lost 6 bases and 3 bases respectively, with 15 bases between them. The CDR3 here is CASSSSGLGYEQYF. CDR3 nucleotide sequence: TGTGCCAGCAGTTCTTCCGGACTGGGCTACGAGCAGTACTTC.

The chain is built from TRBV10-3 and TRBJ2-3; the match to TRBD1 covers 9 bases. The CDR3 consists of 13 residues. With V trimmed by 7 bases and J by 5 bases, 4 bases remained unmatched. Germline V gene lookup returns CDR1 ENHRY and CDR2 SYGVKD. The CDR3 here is CAITGQGQDTQYF. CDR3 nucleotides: TGTGCCATCACCGGACAGGGGCAAGATACGCAGTATTTT.

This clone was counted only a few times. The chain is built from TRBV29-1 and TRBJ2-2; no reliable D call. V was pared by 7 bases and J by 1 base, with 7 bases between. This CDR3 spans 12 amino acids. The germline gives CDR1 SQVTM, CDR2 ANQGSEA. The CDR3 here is CSAGWNTGELFF. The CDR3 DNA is TGCAGCGCCGGCTGGAACACCGGGGAGCTGTTTTTT.

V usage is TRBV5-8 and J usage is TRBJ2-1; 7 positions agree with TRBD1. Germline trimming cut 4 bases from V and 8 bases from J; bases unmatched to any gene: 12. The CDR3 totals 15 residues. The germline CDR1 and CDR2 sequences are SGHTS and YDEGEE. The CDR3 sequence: CASSQTGFFGDEQFF. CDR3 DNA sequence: TGTGCCAGCAGCCAGACAGGGTTTTTCGGGGATGAGCAGTTCTTC.

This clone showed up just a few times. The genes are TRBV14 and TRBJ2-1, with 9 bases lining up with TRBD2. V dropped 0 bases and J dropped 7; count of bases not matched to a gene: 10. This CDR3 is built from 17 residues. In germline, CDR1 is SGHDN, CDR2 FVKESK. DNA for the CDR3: TGTGCCAGCAGCCAAGATGACCTAGCGGGGATATCAAATGAGCAGTTCTTC. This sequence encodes CASSQDDLAGISNEQFF.

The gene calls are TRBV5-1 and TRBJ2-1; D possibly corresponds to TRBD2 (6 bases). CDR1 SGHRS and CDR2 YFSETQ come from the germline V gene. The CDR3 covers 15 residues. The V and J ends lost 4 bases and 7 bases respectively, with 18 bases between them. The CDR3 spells CASSLQTGTLNEQFF. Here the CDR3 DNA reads TGCGCCAGCAGCCTTCAAACCGGGACTTTAAATGAGCAGTTCTTC.

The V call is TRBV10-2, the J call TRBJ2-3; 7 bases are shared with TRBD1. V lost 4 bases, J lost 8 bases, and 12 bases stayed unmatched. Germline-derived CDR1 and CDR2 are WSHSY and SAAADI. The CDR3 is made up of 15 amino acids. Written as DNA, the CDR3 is TGCGCCAGCAGTGCTCAGGAAACAGGGGTGGGTACGCAGTATTTT. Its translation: CASSAQETGVGTQYF.

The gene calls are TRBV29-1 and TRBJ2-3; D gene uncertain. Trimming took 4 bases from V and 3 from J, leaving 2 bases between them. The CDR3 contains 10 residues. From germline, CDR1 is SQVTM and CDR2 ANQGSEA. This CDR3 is CSVGTDTQYF. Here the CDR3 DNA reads TGCAGCGTTGGAACAGATACGCAGTATTTT.